Listed here are 25 T cell receptor beta chains from one sample, sequenced in a study of regulatory T cells in long-lasting Graves disease. The time point here: newly diagnosed GD, antithyroid drugs for less than 3 months. There was RNA extracted from PBMCs, and the TCR library was made from it. Arm-PCR of CDR3 regions and iRepertoire HTBI primers were used to build TCR beta libraries. TCRdb itself ran the multiplex PCR reads through MiXCR, one entry per CDR3 protein. The data contain under 400,000 distinct CDR3 sequences, 16% of them seen just once; the ten biggest clones take up around 27%. The same specimen was also included in a second study, on T cells in Graves' hyperthyroidism and ophthalmopathy.

The sequencing here drew on peripheral blood mononuclear cells (PBMCs), taken at new diagnosis, from a patient treated with antithyroid drugs. The receptors originated from a man aged 35 to 55 with Graves disease.

This clonotype was counted at least ten times. Relative to the germline gene, one junction end is altered; a read error may explain this. The chain joins TRBV6-1 to TRBJ2-5; no reliable D call. CDR1 and CDR2 from the germline V gene are MNHNS and SASEGT. The CDR3 runs 13 residues. In DNA form, the CDR3 reads TGTGCCAGCAGTCAAGCTGTCCAAGAGACCCAGTACTTC. Residues: CASSQAVQETQYF.

The chain employs TRBV5-1 and TRBJ2-5; D unresolved. Trimming took 0 bases from V and 3 from J, leaving 15 bases between them. The length of the CDR3 is 16 residues. Looked up from germline, CDR1 is SGHRS and CDR2 is YFSETQ. The CDR3 protein is CASSLAVGFAEETQYF. CDR3 nucleotides: TGCGCCAGCAGCTTGGCTGTCGGCTTCGCGGAAGAGACCCAGTACTTC.

This clonotype was counted many times. The chain couples TRBV20-1 to TRBJ1-2; TRBD1 is a possible D gene (5 bases). The CDR3 extends over 13 amino acids. Deletions cut 3 bases from V and 7 bases from J, with 15 bases between. Germline CDR1 is DFQATT and CDR2 is SNEGSKA (reference sequence). This CDR3 reads CSASGAYYGGYTF. CDR3 DNA sequence: TGCAGTGCTAGTGGGGCTTACTATGGTGGCTACACCTTC.

Ten or more counts support this clonotype. This chain links TRBV10-3 with TRBJ2-3; 8 bases agree with TRBD2. This CDR3 is 17 amino acids long. CDR1 and CDR2 (germline): ENHRY, SYGVKD. Unmatched junction bases numbered 12, after V lost 2 bases and J lost 5 bases. CDR3 coding DNA: TGTGCCATCAGTGAGGGCCCTGGACTAGCCCCGCTAGATACGCAGTATTTT. Protein: CAISEGPGLAPLDTQYF.

Concerning this clonotype: A read error is possible here, since a much larger clone lies one base away. The V call is TRBV24-1, the J call TRBJ2-1, with TRBD1 identical over 7 bases. CDR3 length: 15 residues. Germline V lookup: CDR1 KGHDR, CDR2 SFDVKD. Unmatched junction bases numbered 10, after V lost 2 bases and J lost 10 bases. The CDR3 DNA follows: TGTGCCACCAGTGATTCGACAGGGAGCTCCTACGAGCAGTTCTTC. This sequence encodes CATSDSTGSSYEQFF.

In its sample, this clonotype was seen many times. The J gene is TRBJ2-7, the V gene TRBV6-1; the D gene is possibly TRBD1 (6 bases). This CDR3 region has 13 residues. V was trimmed by 7 bases and J by 0 bases, leaving 10 bases between them. In germline, CDR1 is MNHNS, CDR2 SASEGT. The CDR3 protein is CASNTGHSYEQYF. For the CDR3, the DNA is TGTGCCAGCAATACGGGACACTCCTACGAGCAGTACTTC.

The J gene is TRBJ2-5, the V gene TRBV28; D is undetermined. The CDR3 covers 14 residues. The germline CDR1 and CDR2 sequences are MDHEN and SYDVKM. V was shortened by 4 bases and J by 4 bases, with 13 bases between the two germline ends. In nucleotides, the CDR3 is TGTGCCAGCAGTTCTCCCTCGGACGGAGAGACCCAGTACTTC. Protein product: CASSSPSDGETQYF.

At least ten counts were recorded for this clonotype. This chain uses TRBV7-9 with TRBJ2-5, with 9 nucleotides matching TRBD1. CDR3 length: 16 amino acids. V shed 3 bases, J shed 2 bases, and the junction held 7 bases outside the gene matches. The V gene's germline CDR1 is SEHNR and CDR2 FQNEAQ (reference sequence). CDR3 in amino acids: CASSLGTGSGQETQYF. CDR3 nucleotides: TGTGCCAGCAGCTTGGGGACAGGGAGCGGACAAGAGACCCAGTACTTC. The full variable domain, completed using reference TRBV7-9 and TRBJ2-5, is DTGVSQNPRHKITKRGQNVTFRCDPISEHNRLYWYRQTLGQGPEFLTYFQNEAQLEKSRLLSDRFSAERPKGSFSTLEIQRTEQGDSAMYLCASSLGTGSGQETQYFGPGTRLLVL.

This clonotype was counted a few times. The V and J genes are TRBV6-5 and TRBJ1-2; no firm D call. Germline CDR1 reads MNHEY; CDR2 reads SVGAGI. V was clipped by 2 bases and J by 0 bases, with 7 bases between them. The CDR3 is 14 amino acids. CDR3 coding DNA: TGTGCCAGCAGTTACGGTTCATCTAACTATGGCTACACCTTC. Protein product: CASSYGSSNYGYTF.

This clonotype was picked up a small number of times. CDR3 sequence (DNA): TGCGCCAGCAGCCAAGCACCCGGGACACCTTCACCCCTCCACTTT. It encodes CASSQAPGTPSPLHF. The V gene is TRBV4-3, the J gene TRBJ1-6, with TRBD1 as a possible D gene (6 bases). This CDR3 region has 15 residues. The ends were cut back, 1 base at V and 9 bases at J, with 13 bases in the middle. The germline CDR1 and CDR2 sequences are LGHNA and YSLEER.

The table lists this clonotype with many counts. The chain combines TRBV12-3 or TRBV12-4 with TRBJ1-5, with D perhaps matching TRBD1 (5 bases). V was clipped by 2 bases and J by 3 bases, with 11 bases between them. This CDR3 has 15 residues. The CDR3 DNA reads TGTGCCAGCAGTTTATGGGGGGGGTCCAATCAGCCCCAGCATTTT. Protein product: CASSLWGGSNQPQHF.

This chain uses TRBV7-2 with TRBJ1-4; D remains unclear. The CDR3 has 17 amino acids. From germline, CDR1 is SGHTA and CDR2 FQGNSA. Trimming stripped 0 bases from V and 0 bases from J, with 11 bases between. In DNA form, the CDR3 reads TGTGCCAGCAGCTTAGCCCCGGGAAGTCCAACTAATGAAAAACTGTTTTTT. This gives the protein CASSLAPGSPTNEKLFF.

This clonotype was recorded at least ten times. This rearrangement joins TRBV12-3 or TRBV12-4 to TRBJ2-1; 12 nucleotides line up with TRBD2. V gave up 3 bases and J gave up 9 bases; unmatched junction bases: 6. This CDR3 comprises 15 residues. In nucleotides, the CDR3 is TGTGCCAGCAGTTTCACTAGCGGGGGGCATTCTGAGCAGTTCTTC. It codes for CASSFTSGGHSEQFF.

This clonotype was detected many times. The CDR3 bases are TGCGCCAGCAGCTTGGAACCGGGGGCCGGCACAGATACGCAGTATTTT. It specifies CASSLEPGAGTDTQYF. This rearrangement joins TRBV5-1 to TRBJ2-3; D may match TRBD1 or TRBD2 (6 bases each). CDR3 length equals 16 residues. The V gene lost 0 bases and the J gene lost 1 base, with 12 bases spanning the gap. CDR1 and CDR2 (germline): SGHRS, YFSETQ.

This clonotype has just a few counts. A much bigger clone sits one base away, suggesting this may be a read error. V gene TRBV28 combines with J gene TRBJ2-3, with no clear D. The CDR3 is made up of 12 amino acids. Germline assignment: CDR1 MDHEN and CDR2 SYDVKM. The CDR3 reads CASSLLADMQYF. Here the CDR3 DNA reads TGTGCCAGCAGTTTATTGGCAGATATGCAGTATTTT.

This clonotype was seen many times. This chain uses TRBV5-1 with TRBJ2-1; D is uncertain. Germline CDR1 SGHRS, CDR2 YFSETQ. V was shortened by 0 bases and J by 6 bases, with 7 bases between the two germline ends. The CDR3 covers 13 residues. CDR3 residues: CASSLGPVNEQFF. The CDR3 DNA sequence: TGCGCCAGCAGCTTGGGACCCGTCAATGAGCAGTTCTTC. Full variable domain (outside the CDR3, taken from reference TRBV5-1 and TRBJ2-1): KAGVTQTPRYLIKTRGQQVTLSCSPISGHRSVSWYQQTPGQGLQFLFEYFSETQRNKGNFPGRFSGRQFSNSRSEMNVSTLELGDSALYLCASSLGPVNEQFFGPGTRLTVL.

V usage is TRBV6-1 and J usage is TRBJ2-1; D is undetermined. V was shortened by 2 bases and J by 0 bases, with 8 bases between the two germline ends. The germline gives CDR1 MNHNS, CDR2 SASEGT. The CDR3 spans 15 residues. The CDR3 DNA reads as TGTGCCAGCAGTGAAACGTACTACTCCTACAATGAGCAGTTCTTC. Its translation is CASSETYYSYNEQFF.

The V gene is TRBV25-1, the J gene TRBJ2-1; no definite D call. Per the germline V gene, CDR1 is MGHDK and CDR2 is SYGVNS. Trimming stripped 6 bases from V and 2 bases from J, with 8 bases between. The CDR3 has 13 amino acids. CDR3 in DNA: TGTGCCAGCAGCGGGCCCCCCTACAATGAGCAGTTCTTC. Its translation: CASSGPPYNEQFF.

The table lists this clonotype with many counts. CDR3: CASSRGWTDESTDTQYF. The CDR3 DNA sequence: TGTGCCAGCAGCCGAGGGTGGACCGACGAATCCACAGATACGCAGTATTTT. The chain joins TRBV7-9 to TRBJ2-3; a weak D match, TRBD2 (5 bases). The germline V gene encodes CDR1 SEHNR and CDR2 FQNEAQ (reference sequence). The CDR3 is 17 residues long. Deletions cut 5 bases from V and 2 bases from J, with 20 bases between.

This clonotype has ten or more counts. The chain joins TRBV29-1 to TRBJ2-7; D gene ambiguous. CDR3 length: 11 residues. The V end was cut by 3 bases, the J end by 4 bases, with 7 bases between. In germline, CDR1 is SQVTM, CDR2 ANQGSEA. CDR3 sequence reads: CSVDRLYEQYF. CDR3 coding DNA: TGCAGCGTTGATCGGCTTTACGAGCAGTACTTC.

In this sample, this clonotype turned up many times. The chain uses TRBV13 and TRBJ1-4; D may be TRBD1 (5 bases). The V gene's germline CDR1 is PRHDT and CDR2 FYEKMQ (reference sequence). Trimming took 6 bases from V and 6 from J, leaving 20 bases between them. This CDR3 contains 16 residues. CDR3 region: CASSRTPGPPYEKLFF. The CDR3 nucleotides are TGTGCCAGCAGTCGAACGCCGGGACCGCCGTATGAAAAACTGTTTTTT. The variable domain in full, with the rest retrieved from reference TRBV13 and TRBJ1-4, is AAGVIQSPRHLIKEKRETATLKCYPIPRHDTVYWYQQGPGQDPQFLISFYEKMQSDKGSIPDRFSAQQFSDYHSELNMSSLELGDSALYFCASSRTPGPPYEKLFFGSGTQLSVL.

Ten or more counts support this clonotype. CDR3 coding DNA: TGCGCCAGCAGCACCGACAGGGTTGGAGAGACCCAGTACTTC. Translation gives CASSTDRVGETQYF. J is TRBJ2-5 and V is TRBV5-1, with 7 positions matching TRBD1. Germline CDR1 is SGHRS and CDR2 is YFSETQ. After removal of 4 bases from V and 4 bases from J, the junction contained 7 bases not matched to a gene. The CDR3 sequence is 14 residues long.

There are many counts of this clonotype. The chain recombines TRBV20-1 with TRBJ2-1, with D uncertain. This CDR3 is 13 amino acids long. The V and J ends lost 6 bases and 2 bases respectively, with 11 bases between them. Germline V CDR1 and CDR2: DFQATT, SNEGSKA (reference sequence). CDR3 residues: CSARTDTYNEQFF. CDR3 DNA: TGCAGTGCCAGGACCGACACCTACAATGAGCAGTTCTTC.

The chain employs TRBV7-2 and TRBJ2-3; 14 bases align to TRBD2. The DNA end lines up better with TRBJ2-5; the J call may be wrong. Germline V CDR1 and CDR2: SGHTA, FQGNSA. CDR3 size: 15 residues. CDR3 in amino acids: CASSRTSGRLETQYF. The DNA of the CDR3 is TGTGCCAGCAGCAGGACTAGCGGGAGGCTAGAGACCCAGTACTTC.

This rearrangement joins TRBV18 to TRBJ2-3; the match to TRBD1 covers 8 bases. V dropped 6 bases and J dropped 4; count of bases not matched to a gene: 9. The length of the CDR3 is 15 residues. Germline loops: CDR1 KGHSH, CDR2 LQKENI. CDR3 DNA: TGTGCCAGCTCCCTCCAGGGGGCGGTCGCAGATACGCAGTATTTT. It translates to CASSLQGAVADTQYF.